This is a list of T cell receptor beta chains from one sample in a study of T cells in Graves' hyperthyroidism and ophthalmopathy. MiXCR, applied by TCRdb to the multiplex PCR reads, yields one record per CDR3 protein. Of more than 500,000 distinct CDR3 sequences listed, around 50% are singletons. The sample was peripheral blood or thyroid tissue (not recorded which). Receptors were obtained from an adult woman with Graves' disease, either hyperthyroidism or ophthalmopathy (not recorded which). The CDR3 runs from the conserved cysteine through the conserved F or W. The D gene is left open where the match is weak. Expanded clones are given a class, and other clones once, few, many or no size at all.

J	V	D	length	size	CDR3	DNA
TRBJ1-1	TRBV6-6	.	16	.	CASSFGLIQGGTEAFF	TGTGCCAGCAGTTTTGGGCTAATTCAGGGTGGGACTGAAGCTTTCTTT
TRBJ2-2	TRBV19	.	15	.	CASSIKRGGTGELFF	TGTGCCAGTAGTATCAAAAGGGGTGGGACCGGGGAGCTGTTTTTT
TRBJ2-7	TRBV6-2/TRBV6-3	.	13	.	CASSYWTFYEQYF	TGTGCCAGCAGTTACTGGACCTTCTACGAGCAGTACTTC
TRBJ2-7	TRBV10-3	TRBD2	14	few	CATSLAAPPYEQYF	TGTGCCACCTCACTAGCGGCCCCACCCTACGAGCAGTACTTC
TRBJ1-2	TRBV7-8	.	15	few	CASSLGAALVDGYTF	TGTGCCAGCAGCTTAGGGGCAGCTCTGGTGGATGGCTACACCTTC
TRBJ1-2	TRBV9	.	12	.	CASSVGGAGYTF	TGTGCCAGCAGCGTAGGGGGCGCCGGCTACACCTTC
TRBJ1-4	TRBV7-9	TRBD1	14	many	CASSSGQGREKLFF	TGTGCCAGCAGCTCTGGACAGGGTCGGGAAAAACTGTTTTTT
TRBJ1-2	TRBV7-6	TRBD1	14	once	CASSRTGRINGYTF	TGTGCCAGCAGCCGGACAGGGCGGATCAACGGCTACACCTTC
TRBJ2-7	TRBV5-1	.	16	.	CASSLDRRGGPGEQYF	TGCGCCAGCAGCTTGGATCGGCGTGGGGGACCGGGCGAGCAGTACTTC
TRBJ1-2	TRBV6-5	TRBD1	15	.	CASSYSDRGFYGYTF	TGTGCCAGCAGCTACTCGGACAGGGGCTTTTATGGCTACACCTTC
TRBJ2-5	TRBV10-3	.	12	.	CATQGRTGTQYF	TGTGCCACTCAGGGGCGGACGGGTACCCAGTACTTC
TRBJ1-5	TRBV24-1	.	15	.	CATSVEVGANQPQHF	TGTGCCACCAGCGTTGAAGTTGGGGCAAATCAGCCCCAGCATTTT
TRBJ2-6	TRBV11-2	.	14	once	CASSLRQGANVLTF	TGTGCCAGCAGCTTACGACAGGGGGCCAACGTCCTGACTTTC
TRBJ1-1	TRBV7-2	.	16	.	CASSLTLTKFDTEAFF	TGTGCCAGCAGCTTAACCCTGACAAAGTTCGACACTGAAGCTTTCTTT
TRBJ2-2	TRBV24-1	.	16	few	CAISEAGRANTGELFF	TGTGCCATCAGTGAGGCGGGCCGCGCGAACACCGGGGAGCTGTTTTTT
TRBJ1-6	TRBV6-6	.	12	few	CASSYLESPLHF	TGTGCCAGCAGTTACCTCGAGTCACCCCTCCACTTT
TRBJ1-2	TRBV20-1	.	12	few	CSANSWNYGYTF	TGCAGTGCTAACTCCTGGAACTATGGCTACACCTTC
TRBJ2-5	TRBV7-9	TRBD1	15	.	CASSLGRGLQETQYF	TGTGCCAGCAGCTTAGGCAGGGGGCTCCAAGAGACCCAGTACTTC
TRBJ1-2	TRBV13	.	13	many	CASSSQGWDGYTF	TGTGCCAGCAGCTCCCAGGGTTGGGATGGCTACACCTTC
TRBJ1-2	TRBV29-1	TRBD1	15	once	CSAPVQGPYNYGYTF	TGCAGCGCGCCGGTACAGGGGCCGTATAACTATGGCTACACCTTC
TRBJ2-6	TRBV4-2	.	16	.	CASSQGGGHEANVLTF	TGTGCCAGCAGCCAAGGAGGGGGGCACGAGGCCAACGTCCTGACTTTC
TRBJ2-7	TRBV10-1	.	15	many	CASSRPGLQSYEQYF	TGCGCCAGCTCCCGCCCGGGGCTTCAGTCCTACGAGCAGTACTTC
TRBJ2-5	TRBV10-3	.	12	.	CATKGTQETQYF	TGTGCCACCAAAGGCACCCAAGAGACCCAGTACTTC
TRBJ1-1	TRBV9	.	14	.	CASSVLRVATEAFF	TGTGCCAGCAGCGTACTCAGGGTGGCCACTGAAGCTTTCTTT
TRBJ1-4	TRBV2	.	15	.	CASKEPRARGEKLFF	TGTGCCAGCAAAGAGCCTCGGGCGCGGGGTGAAAAACTGTTTTTT
TRBJ2-5	TRBV6-5	.	13	many	CASSYGPGQTQYF	TGTGCCAGCAGTTACGGCCCGGGCCAGACCCAGTACTTC
TRBJ2-2	TRBV19	.	13	.	CATTRSHTGELFF	TGTGCCACCACGCGGTCCCACACCGGGGAGCTGTTTTTT
TRBJ2-2	TRBV6-4	.	15	few	CASSSGPENTGELFF	TGTGCCAGCAGTTCCGGGCCGGAGAACACCGGGGAGCTGTTTTTT
TRBJ1-4	TRBV4-3	.	15	many	CASSQDRQGWEKLFF	TGCGCCAGCAGCCAAGATCGGCAGGGGTGGGAAAAACTGTTTTTT
TRBJ1-1	TRBV4-2	.	16	.	CASSQGSDGMNTEAFF	TGTGCCAGCAGCCAAGGTTCGGACGGAATGAACACTGAAGCTTTCTTT
TRBJ2-7	TRBV7-2	.	13	.	CASSTTGTYEQYF	TGTGCCAGCAGCACGACAGGCACCTACGAGCAGTACTTC
TRBJ2-2	TRBV7-3	.	15	.	CASSLTSQNTGELFF	TGTGCCAGCAGCTTAACTAGCCAGAACACCGGGGAGCTGTTTTTT
TRBJ2-2	TRBV7-8	TRBD2	19	.	CASSLPKGTSGKWAGELFF	TGTGCCAGCAGCTTACCCAAGGGCACTAGCGGGAAATGGGCCGGGGAGCTGTTTTTT
TRBJ2-7	TRBV10-3	.	13	.	CATQTGTYYEQYF	TGTGCCACACAGACAGGGACTTACTACGAGCAGTACTTC
TRBJ2-7	TRBV19	.	11	.	CAGSERDKQYF	TGTGCCGGATCAGAGCGGGACAAGCAGTACTTC
TRBJ1-2	TRBV27	.	15	.	CASSLRGRTPYGYTF	TGTGCCAGCAGTTTAAGGGGACGGACGCCCTATGGCTACACCTTC
TRBJ2-1	TRBV6-2/TRBV6-3	.	15	.	CASSQRYPGNYEQFF	TGTGCCAGCAGTCAGCGATACCCGGGAAACTACGAGCAGTTCTTC
TRBJ1-3	TRBV5-6	.	14	many	CASSLNGPGNTIYF	TGTGCCAGCAGCTTGAACGGCCCGGGAAACACCATATATTTT
TRBJ2-5	TRBV19	.	16	few	CASSILRSGPEETQYF	TGTGCCAGTAGTATACTGCGGTCAGGACCTGAAGAGACCCAGTACTTC
TRBJ2-7	TRBV4-2	TRBD2	16	.	CASSPISGSLTYEQYF	TGTGCCAGCAGCCCTATTAGCGGGAGCCTTACCTACGAGCAGTACTTC
TRBJ1-2	TRBV20-1	TRBD1	13	once	CSARDDRAYGYTF	TGCAGTGCTAGAGATGACAGGGCCTATGGCTACACCTTC
TRBJ1-6	TRBV28	TRBD1	17	.	CASSARDRRYYNSPLHF	TGTGCCAGCAGTGCGCGGGACAGGAGATATTATAATTCACCCCTCCACTTT